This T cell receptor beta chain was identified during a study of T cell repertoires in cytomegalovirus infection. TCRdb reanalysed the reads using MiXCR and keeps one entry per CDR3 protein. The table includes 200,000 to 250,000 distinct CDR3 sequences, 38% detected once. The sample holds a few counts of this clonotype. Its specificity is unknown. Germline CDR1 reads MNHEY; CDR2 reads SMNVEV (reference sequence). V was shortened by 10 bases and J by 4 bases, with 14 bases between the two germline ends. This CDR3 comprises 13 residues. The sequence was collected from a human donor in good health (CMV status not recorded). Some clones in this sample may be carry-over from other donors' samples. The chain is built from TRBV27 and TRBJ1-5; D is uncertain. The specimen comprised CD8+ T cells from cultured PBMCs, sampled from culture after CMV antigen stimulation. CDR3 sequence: CATGQVGNQPQHF. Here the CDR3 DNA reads TGTGCCACCGGCCAGGTCGGGAATCAGCCCCAGCATTTT.